These 20 T cell receptor beta chains were all obtained from the same sample, sequenced in a study of shared T cell receptors in the human thymus. Method: immunoSEQ multiplex PCR; TCRdb's copy keeps in-frame clones and lacks some. Among some 700,000 clones listed, over 75% were seen once. The sample was also linked to a second study, of human thymus T cells.

Sequencing was performed on thymocytes. Receptor source: a girl in the first two years of life with a congenital heart defect.

This clone has more than one count but fewer than ten. The chain employs TRBV29-1 and TRBJ2-4; 8 bases agree with TRBD1. The CDR3 consists of 19 residues. V lost 4 bases to trimming and J lost 0 bases; unmatched junction nucleotides: 17. Germline-derived CDR1 and CDR2 are SQVTM and ANQGSEA. The CDR3 is CSVANGTGVPLAAKNIQYF. The CDR3 DNA reads TGCAGCGTTGCTAACGGGACAGGCGTCCCCCTTGCAGCCAAAAACATTCAGTACTTC.

This chain connects TRBV5-1 to TRBJ2-7, with D tentatively TRBD1 (5 bases). The CDR3 contains 15 residues. The V gene lost 2 bases and the J gene lost 4 bases, with 16 bases spanning the gap. Germline values: CDR1 SGHRS, CDR2 YFSETQ. DNA of the CDR3: TGCGCCAGCAGCTTAGTTCTGGGGCTGGGTTACGAGCAGTACTTC. It encodes CASSLVLGLGYEQYF.

This clone was found once. The rearrangement links TRBV6-5 to TRBJ2-1, with D possibly TRBD2 on 5 matching bases. Trimming left V 5 bases short and J 0 bases short, with 8 bases between. Germline values: CDR1 MNHEY, CDR2 SVGAGI. The CDR3 consists of 14 residues. The CDR3 loop is CASSKRDSYNEQFF. CDR3 sequence (DNA): TGTGCCAGCAGTAAGAGGGACTCCTACAATGAGCAGTTCTTC.

The chain uses TRBV6-5 and TRBJ1-1, with no clear D. Per the germline V gene, CDR1 is MNHEY and CDR2 is SVGAGI. The CDR3 is 15 amino acids. Deletions cut 2 bases from V and 0 bases from J, with 10 bases between. The CDR3 DNA is TGTGCCAGCAGTTACGAGACATCGATGAACACTGAAGCTTTCTTT. This encodes CASSYETSMNTEAFF.

V is TRBV9 and J is TRBJ1-1; D gene uncertain. This CDR3 spans 12 amino acids. From germline, CDR1 is SGDLS and CDR2 YYNGEE. Trimming removed 0 bases from V and 7 bases from J, with 7 bases in between. The CDR3 DNA sequence: TGTGCCAGCAGCGTAGACAACCGTGAAGCTTTCTTT. Its protein is CASSVDNREAFF.

The chain links TRBV25-1 to TRBJ2-3, with D tentatively TRBD2 (6 bases). The CDR3 is made up of 16 amino acids. Trimming pared 2 bases from V and 0 bases from J, leaving 12 bases between. Germline V gene sequence: CDR1 MGHDK, CDR2 SYGVNS. CDR3 sequence reads: CASSEEEGHSTDTQYF. As DNA, the CDR3 is TGTGCCAGCAGTGAAGAGGAGGGGCACAGCACAGATACGCAGTATTTT.

This chain joins TRBV14 and TRBJ1-4; D unresolved. CDR1 SGHDN and CDR2 FVKESK come from the germline V gene. The CDR3 length is 15 residues. The germline V and J ends were trimmed by 4 bases and 4 bases, with 13 bases remaining between them. CDR3 sequence: CASSPDGGDNEKLFF. CDR3 bases: TGTGCCAGCAGCCCCGATGGCGGAGATAATGAAAAACTGTTTTTT.

The chain combines TRBV2 with TRBJ2-3, with 8 bases matching TRBD1. CDR3 length: 15 residues. With 6 bases clipped from V and 0 bases from J, the junction kept 5 bases outside the gene matches. From germline, CDR1 is SNHLY and CDR2 FYNNEI. CDR3 in amino acids: CASRNRDRSTDTQYF. The CDR3 nucleotides are TGTGCCAGCAGGAACCGGGACAGGAGCACAGATACGCAGTATTTT. Supplemented by reference TRBV2 and TRBJ2-3, the full variable domain reads EPEVTQTPSHQVTQMGQEVILRCVPISNHLYFYWYRQILGQKVEFLVSFYNNEISEKSEIFDDQFSVERPDGSNFTLKIRSTKLEDSAMYFCASRNRDRSTDTQYFGPGTRLTVL.

The J gene is TRBJ1-2, the V gene TRBV7-9; 10 bases match TRBD1. V shed 5 bases and J 2 bases; nucleotides not matched to a gene: 8. Germline V lookup: CDR1 SEHNR, CDR2 FQNEAQ (reference sequence). CDR3 length equals 16 residues. The CDR3 loop reads CASSDLPGQGNYGYTF. DNA for the CDR3: TGTGCCAGCAGCGATCTACCGGGACAGGGGAACTATGGCTACACCTTC.

The chain carries TRBV7-4 and TRBJ1-5; D is possibly TRBD1 (5 bases). The V gene lost 5 bases and the J gene lost 0 bases, with 32 bases spanning the gap. The CDR3 is 22 residues long. In germline, CDR1 is SGHVT, CDR2 SQSDAQ. The CDR3 sequence is CASSQNVRGRGRTSRSNQPQHF. CDR3 coding DNA: TGTGCCAGCAGCCAAAACGTCCGAGGGAGGGGCAGGACGAGTCGTAGCAATCAGCCCCAGCATTTT.

The chain joins TRBV14 to TRBJ2-4; TRBD1 matches 8 bases. The junction had 6 bases not matched to a gene; V was cut back by 2 bases and J by 0 bases. This CDR3 contains 17 residues. Germline loops: CDR1 SGHDN, CDR2 FVKESK. The CDR3 region is CASSQLVQGAAKNIQYF. Here the CDR3 DNA reads TGTGCCAGCAGCCAATTGGTCCAGGGGGCAGCCAAAAACATTCAGTACTTC.

This chain connects TRBV6-5 to TRBJ2-5; D gene uncertain. The germline CDR1 and CDR2 sequences are MNHEY and SVGAGI. V lost 6 bases to trimming and J lost 6 bases, with 20 bases between them. This CDR3 region has 15 residues. As DNA, the CDR3 is TGTGCCAGCAGCTCCAACAGACCTACAGCCAAGACCCAGTACTTC. Translated, it gives CASSSNRPTAKTQYF.

J is TRBJ2-1 and V is TRBV4-2; 7 bases map to TRBD2. In germline, CDR1 is LGHNA, CDR2 YNFKEQ. V lost 4 bases, J lost 0 bases, and 21 bases stayed unmatched. The CDR3 extends over 21 amino acids. CDR3 nucleotides: TGTGCCAGCAGCCCAGATAAGACTAGCTTAGCCACCCGGAGCTCCTACAATGAGCAGTTCTTC. Protein: CASSPDKTSLATRSSYNEQFF.

V and J are TRBV30 and TRBJ1-2; 7 positions agree with TRBD1. The CDR3 has 13 amino acids. Germline V CDR1 and CDR2: GTSNPN, SVGIG (reference sequence). The V segment lost 2 bases and the J segment 8 bases; nucleotides outside the gene matches: 8. The CDR3, as DNA: TGTGCCTGGAGTAAGAGGGGGCGGGGAGGCTACACCTTC. As protein: CAWSKRGRGGYTF.

The chain uses TRBV29-1 and TRBJ2-5; 8 bases map to TRBD2. The germline gives CDR1 SQVTM, CDR2 ANQGSEA. The V and J ends lost 4 bases and 4 bases, in that order; junction bases with no gene match: 11. The CDR3 contains 15 residues. The CDR3 sequence is CSVGAGGGHGETQYF. The CDR3 DNA is TGCAGCGTTGGAGCTGGCGGGGGGCATGGAGAGACCCAGTACTTC.

The chain is built from TRBV6-1 and TRBJ2-4; 7 bases line up with TRBD1. The CDR3 has 16 residues. Looked up from germline, CDR1 is MNHNS and CDR2 is SASEGT. With V trimmed by 4 bases and J by 4 bases, 10 bases remained unmatched. CDR3 sequence: CASSVHTDRAKNIQYF. The CDR3 DNA is TGTGCCAGCAGTGTCCACACTGACAGGGCAAAAAACATTCAGTACTTC.

The chain joins TRBV15 to TRBJ2-7; TRBD2 aligns across 11 bases. The length of the CDR3 is 15 residues. Germline CDR1 is LNHNV and CDR2 is YYDKDF (reference sequence). Trimming removed 3 bases from V and 3 bases from J; junction bases left unmatched: 4. In nucleotides, the CDR3 is TGTGCCACCAGCAGCGGACTAGCGGGCAACTACGAGCAGTACTTC. It specifies CATSSGLAGNYEQYF.

The chain is built from TRBV5-4 and TRBJ1-2; 7 nucleotides align to TRBD1. Trimming cost V 0 bases and J 9 bases; bases outside gene matches: 5. The length of the CDR3 is 13 residues. Germline V gene sequence: CDR1 SGHNT, CDR2 YYREEE (reference sequence). The CDR3 region has the DNA TGTGCCAGCAGCTTGGATCCACAGGGGAGCTACACCTTC. It is translated as CASSLDPQGSYTF.

This chain joins TRBV2 and TRBJ2-4; 7 nucleotides align to TRBD2. This CDR3 contains 15 residues. The germline V gene encodes CDR1 SNHLY and CDR2 FYNNEI. V lost 4 bases and J lost 1; bases outside the gene matches: 4. The DNA for the CDR3 is TGTGCCAGCAGTGTTGGGGAGGGGGCCAAAAACATTCAGTACTTC. This encodes CASSVGEGAKNIQYF. Supplemented by reference TRBV2 and TRBJ2-4, the full variable domain reads EPEVTQTPSHQVTQMGQEVILRCVPISNHLYFYWYRQILGQKVEFLVSFYNNEISEKSEIFDDQFSVERPDGSNFTLKIRSTKLEDSAMYFCASSVGEGAKNIQYFGAGTRLSVL.

V gene TRBV6-1 combines with J gene TRBJ1-1; D might be TRBD1 (5 bases). The CDR3 extends over 17 amino acids. The V gene lost 4 bases and the J gene lost 1 base, with 19 bases spanning the gap. Germline V gene lookup returns CDR1 MNHNS and CDR2 SASEGT. The CDR3 protein is CASSVILVGRTNTEAFF. The CDR3 DNA reads as TGTGCCAGCAGTGTTATTTTGGTGGGGCGTACGAACACTGAAGCTTTCTTT.